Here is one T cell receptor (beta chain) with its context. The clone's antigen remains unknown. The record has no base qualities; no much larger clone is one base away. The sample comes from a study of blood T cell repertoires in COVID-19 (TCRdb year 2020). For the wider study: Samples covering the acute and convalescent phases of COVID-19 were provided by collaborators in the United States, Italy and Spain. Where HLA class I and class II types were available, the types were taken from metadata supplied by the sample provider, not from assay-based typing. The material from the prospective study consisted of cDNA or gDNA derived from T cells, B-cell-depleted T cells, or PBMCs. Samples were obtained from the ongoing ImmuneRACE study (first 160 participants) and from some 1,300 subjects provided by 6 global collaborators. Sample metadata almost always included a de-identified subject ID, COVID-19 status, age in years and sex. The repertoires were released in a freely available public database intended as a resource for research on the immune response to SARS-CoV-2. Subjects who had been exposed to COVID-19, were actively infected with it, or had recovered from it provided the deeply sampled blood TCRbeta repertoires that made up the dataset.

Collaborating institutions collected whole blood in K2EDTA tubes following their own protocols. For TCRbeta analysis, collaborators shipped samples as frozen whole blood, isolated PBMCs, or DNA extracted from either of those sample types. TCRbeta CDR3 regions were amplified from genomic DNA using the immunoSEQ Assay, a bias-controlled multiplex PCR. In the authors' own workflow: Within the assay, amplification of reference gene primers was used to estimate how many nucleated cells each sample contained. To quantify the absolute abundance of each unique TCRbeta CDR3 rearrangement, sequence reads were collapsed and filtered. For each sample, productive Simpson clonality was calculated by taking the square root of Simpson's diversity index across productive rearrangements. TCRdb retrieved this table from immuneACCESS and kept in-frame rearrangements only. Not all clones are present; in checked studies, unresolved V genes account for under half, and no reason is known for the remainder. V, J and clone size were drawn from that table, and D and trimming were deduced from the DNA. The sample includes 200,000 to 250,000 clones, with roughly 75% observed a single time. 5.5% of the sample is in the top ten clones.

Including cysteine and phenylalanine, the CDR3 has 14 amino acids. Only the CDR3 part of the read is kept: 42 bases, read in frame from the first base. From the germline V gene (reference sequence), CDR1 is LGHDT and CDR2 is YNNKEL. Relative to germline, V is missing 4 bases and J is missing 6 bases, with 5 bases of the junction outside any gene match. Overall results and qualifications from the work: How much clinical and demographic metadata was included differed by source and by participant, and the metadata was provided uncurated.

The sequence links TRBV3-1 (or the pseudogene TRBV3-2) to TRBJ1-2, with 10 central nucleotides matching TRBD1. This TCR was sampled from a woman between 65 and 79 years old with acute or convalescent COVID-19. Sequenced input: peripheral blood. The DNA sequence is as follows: TGTGCCAGCAGCCCCTGGACAGGGGGTCATGGCTACACCTTC. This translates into CASSPWTGGHGYTF.